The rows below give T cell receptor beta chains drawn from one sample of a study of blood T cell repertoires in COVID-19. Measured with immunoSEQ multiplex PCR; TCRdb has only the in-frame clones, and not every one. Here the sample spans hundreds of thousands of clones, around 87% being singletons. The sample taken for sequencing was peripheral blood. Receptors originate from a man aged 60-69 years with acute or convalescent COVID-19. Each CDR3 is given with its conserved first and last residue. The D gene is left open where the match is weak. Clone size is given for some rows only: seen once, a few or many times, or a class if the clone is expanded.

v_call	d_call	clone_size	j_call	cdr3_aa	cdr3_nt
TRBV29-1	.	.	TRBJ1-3	CSVDQGTSGNTIYF	TGCAGCGTTGACCAGGGAACCTCTGGAAACACCATATATTTT
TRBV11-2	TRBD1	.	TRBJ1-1	CASTPGQGGSFTEAFF	TGTGCCAGCACCCCTGGACAGGGGGGGAGTTTCACTGAAGCTTTCTTT
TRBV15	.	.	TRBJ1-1	CATMPGGGVRTEAFF	TGTGCCACCATGCCCGGCGGGGGGGTGCGCACTGAAGCTTTCTTT
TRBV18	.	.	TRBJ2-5	CASSPGVGETQYF	TGTGCCAGCTCACCCGGGGTTGGTGAGACCCAGTACTTC
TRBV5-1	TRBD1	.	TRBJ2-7	CASRTGAMSYEQYF	TGCGCCAGCAGGACAGGGGCGATGTCCTACGAGCAGTACTTC
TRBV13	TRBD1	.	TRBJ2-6	CASSPRDRASGANVLTF	TGTGCCAGCAGCCCCCGGGACAGGGCCTCTGGGGCCAACGTCCTGACTTTC
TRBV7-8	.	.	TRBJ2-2	CASSSGHPNTGELFF	TGTGCCAGCAGCTCGGGACACCCGAACACCGGGGAGCTGTTTTTT
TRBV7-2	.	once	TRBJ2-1	CASSWDQGSYNEQFF	TGTGCCAGCAGCTGGGATCAGGGTTCCTACAATGAGCAGTTCTTC
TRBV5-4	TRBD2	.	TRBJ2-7	CASSSEPGLASYEQYF	TGTGCCAGCAGCTCCGAACCGGGACTAGCTTCCTACGAGCAGTACTTC
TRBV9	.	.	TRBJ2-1	CASSVALSSYNEQFF	TGTGCCAGCAGCGTAGCCCTCTCCTCCTACAATGAGCAGTTCTTC
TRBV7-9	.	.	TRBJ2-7	CASSLVRGPSEQYF	TGTGCCAGCAGCTTAGTCAGGGGCCCGTCCGAGCAGTACTTC
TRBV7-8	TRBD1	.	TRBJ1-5	CASSLNDRAYQPQHF	TGTGCCAGCAGCTTAAACGACAGGGCCTACCAGCCCCAGCATTTT
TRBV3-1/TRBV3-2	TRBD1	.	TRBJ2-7	CASSPVDRTRFYEQYF	TGTGCCAGCAGCCCCGTGGACAGGACGAGATTCTACGAGCAGTACTTC
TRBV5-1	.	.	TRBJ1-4	CASSLADSEPYEKLFF	TGCGCCAGCAGCTTGGCCGACAGCGAACCGTATGAAAAACTGTTTTTT
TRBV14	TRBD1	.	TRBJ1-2	CASSQDPRTGTYGYTF	TGTGCCAGCAGCCAAGATCCCCGGACAGGAACCTATGGCTACACCTTC
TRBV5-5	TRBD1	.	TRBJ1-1	CASSLPQGGMNTEAFF	TGTGCCAGCAGCCTACCCCAGGGGGGAATGAACACTGAAGCTTTCTTT
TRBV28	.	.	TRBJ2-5	CASSPRTHQETQYF	TGTGCCAGCAGTCCGAGGACACATCAAGAGACCCAGTACTTC
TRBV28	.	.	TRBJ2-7	CASKGAGANSYEQYF	TGTGCCAGCAAGGGCGCGGGGGCCAACTCCTACGAGCAGTACTTC
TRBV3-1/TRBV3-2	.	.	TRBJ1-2	CASSPSGQGTYGYTF	TGTGCCAGCAGCCCATCGGGGCAGGGGACCTATGGCTACACCTTC
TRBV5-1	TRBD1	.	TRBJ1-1	CASSLGDGTGIAIALTNEAFF	TGCGCCAGCAGCTTGGGAGACGGGACAGGGATTGCGATTGCCCTCACGAATGAAGCTTTCTTT
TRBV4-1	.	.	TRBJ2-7	CASSQDAVSYEQYF	TGCGCCAGCAGCCAAGATGCGGTCTCCTACGAGCAGTACTTC
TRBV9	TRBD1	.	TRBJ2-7	CASSISGTGGWHEQYF	TGTGCCAGCAGCATTTCCGGGACAGGGGGTTGGCACGAGCAGTACTTC
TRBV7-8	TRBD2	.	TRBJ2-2	CASSVSGANTGELFF	TGTGCCAGCAGCGTCAGCGGGGCGAACACCGGGGAGCTGTTTTTT
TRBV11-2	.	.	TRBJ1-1	CASSLELGGGLNTEAFF	TGTGCCAGCAGCTTAGAATTGGGGGGGGGACTGAACACTGAAGCTTTCTTT
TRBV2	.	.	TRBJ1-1	CASSEALPGGEAFF	TGTGCCAGCAGTGAAGCGCTTCCCGGGGGAGAAGCTTTCTTT
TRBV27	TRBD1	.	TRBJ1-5	CASSSLTGENNQPQHF	TGTGCCAGCAGTTCCCTCACAGGGGAGAACAATCAGCCCCAGCATTTT
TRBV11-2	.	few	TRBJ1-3	CASSSGSSGNTIYF	TGTGCCAGCAGCTCGGGAAGCTCTGGAAACACCATATATTTT
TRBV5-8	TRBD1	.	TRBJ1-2	CASSLPRDRLNYGYTF	TGTGCCAGCAGCTTGCCCCGGGACAGGTTAAACTATGGCTACACCTTC
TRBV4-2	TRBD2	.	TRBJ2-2	CASSQGLAGGPNTGELFF	TGTGCCAGCAGCCAGGGCTTGGCGGGGGGGCCGAACACCGGGGAGCTGTTTTTT
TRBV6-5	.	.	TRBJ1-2	CASRPPLGDYGYTF	TGTGCCAGCAGACCCCCCCTCGGAGACTATGGCTACACCTTC
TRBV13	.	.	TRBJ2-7	CASSLEGEPSYEQYF	TGTGCCAGCAGCTTAGAGGGGGAGCCCTCCTACGAGCAGTACTTC
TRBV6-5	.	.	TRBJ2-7	CASSYDGGRLEQYF	TGTGCCAGCAGTTACGATGGGGGGAGGCTCGAGCAGTACTTC
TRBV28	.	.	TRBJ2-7	CASSLRTREQYF	TGTGCCAGCAGTTTACGGACTCGCGAGCAGTACTTC
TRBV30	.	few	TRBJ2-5	CAWSVGGFETQYF	TGTGCCTGGAGTGTAGGGGGTTTCGAGACCCAGTACTTC
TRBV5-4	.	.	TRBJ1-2	CASSRVGVYGYTF	TGTGCCAGCAGCAGGGTCGGGGTCTATGGCTACACCTTC
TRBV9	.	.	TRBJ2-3	CASSVVGEGTDTQYF	TGTGCCAGCAGCGTAGTAGGGGAAGGCACAGATACGCAGTATTTT
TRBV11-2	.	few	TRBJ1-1	CASSSGRGWSTEAFF	TGTGCCAGCAGCTCGGGTCGGGGTTGGAGCACTGAAGCTTTCTTT
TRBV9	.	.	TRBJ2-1	CASSDRSSYNEQFF	TGTGCCAGCAGCGACAGGAGCTCCTACAATGAGCAGTTCTTC
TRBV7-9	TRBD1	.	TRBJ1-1	CASSLYGTGAGGNTEAFF	TGTGCCAGCAGCTTATACGGGACAGGGGCGGGAGGGAACACTGAAGCTTTCTTT
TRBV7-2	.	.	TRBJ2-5	CASSLGPSRKTQYF	TGTGCCAGCAGCTTAGGGCCCTCGCGGAAGACCCAGTACTTC
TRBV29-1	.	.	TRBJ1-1	CSVEYPNTEAFF	TGCAGCGTTGAGTATCCTAACACTGAAGCTTTCTTT
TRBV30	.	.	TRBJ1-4	CAWSGGANEKLFF	TGTGCCTGGAGTGGGGGGGCTAATGAAAAACTGTTTTTT
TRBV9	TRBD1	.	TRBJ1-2	CASSSLTGAPGGYTF	TGTGCCAGCAGCTCCTTGACAGGGGCGCCGGGGGGCTACACCTTC
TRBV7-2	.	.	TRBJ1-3	CASSPQSGNTIYF	TGTGCCAGCAGCCCCCAGTCTGGAAACACCATATATTTT
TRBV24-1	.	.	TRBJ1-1	CATSDLVAGWTEAFF	TGTGCCACCAGTGATTTGGTGGCAGGGTGGACTGAAGCTTTCTTT
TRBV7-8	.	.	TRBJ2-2	CASSSGGELFF	TGTGCCAGCAGCTCCGGCGGGGAGCTGTTTTTT
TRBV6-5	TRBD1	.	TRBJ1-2	CASSGIRGRNYGYTF	TGTGCCAGCAGCGGGATCAGGGGGCGCAACTATGGCTACACCTTC
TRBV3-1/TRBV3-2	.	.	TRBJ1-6	CASSQPRGVLNSPLHF	TGTGCCAGCAGCCAACCAAGGGGCGTTCTAAATTCACCCCTCCACTTT
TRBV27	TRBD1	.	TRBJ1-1	CASGQGFTEAFF	TGTGCCAGTGGACAGGGATTCACTGAAGCTTTCTTT
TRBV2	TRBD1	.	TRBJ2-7	CASSEGRGIFYEQYF	TGTGCCAGCAGTGAAGGCAGGGGGATTTTCTACGAGCAGTACTTC
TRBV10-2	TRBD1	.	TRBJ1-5	CASSEGRGLVQPQHF	TGCGCCAGCAGTGAGGGCAGGGGGCTGGTGCAGCCCCAGCATTTT
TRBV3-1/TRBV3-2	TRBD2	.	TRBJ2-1	CASSAQTSGAEYNEQFF	TGTGCCAGCAGCGCGCAGACTAGCGGGGCCGAATACAATGAGCAGTTCTTC
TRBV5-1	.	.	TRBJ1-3	CASSMGSGVGNTIYF	TGCGCCAGCAGCATGGGGTCAGGGGTTGGAAACACCATATATTTT
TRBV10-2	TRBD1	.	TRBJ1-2	CASTLDRGGYGYTF	TGCGCCAGCACCCTAGACAGGGGGGGCTATGGCTACACCTTC
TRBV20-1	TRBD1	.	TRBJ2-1	CSASKGQGYNEQFF	TGCAGTGCTAGTAAGGGACAGGGTTACAATGAGCAGTTCTTC
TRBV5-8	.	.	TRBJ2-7	CASSLVIYEQYF	TGTGCCAGCAGCTTGGTTATCTACGAGCAGTACTTC
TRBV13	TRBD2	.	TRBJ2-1	CASSLEGRGGFNEQFF	TGTGCCAGCAGCTTAGAAGGGCGGGGGGGCTTTAATGAGCAGTTCTTC
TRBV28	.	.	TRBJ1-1	CASRQAGNTEAFF	TGTGCCAGCAGACAGGCCGGGAACACTGAAGCTTTCTTT
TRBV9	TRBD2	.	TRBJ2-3	CASSVEGPSGGSTDTQYF	TGTGCCAGCAGCGTAGAAGGCCCCAGCGGGGGAAGCACAGATACGCAGTATTTT
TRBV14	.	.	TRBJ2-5	CASSQELSGPLSGTQYF	TGTGCCAGCAGCCAAGAGCTGTCGGGCCCTCTCAGCGGGACCCAGTACTTC